This is a list of T cell receptor beta chains from one sample in a study of Graves' ophthalmopathy and Graves' hyperthyroidism. In TCRdb, the multiplex PCR reads were re-called with MiXCR into one record per CDR3 protein. In the table there are about 400,000 distinct CDR3 sequences, 18% of which are singletons. The sequenced material came from peripheral blood. The receptors come from a woman aged 18-29 years with Graves' ophthalmopathy. CDR3s include the opening cysteine and the closing phenylalanine or tryptophan. D genes are given only for firm matches. Only part of the rows carry a size: once, few, many, or a class if the clone is expanded.

TRBJ1-6 TRBV30 - TRBD1 15 CAWTFPRDSNSPLHF TGTGCCTGGACCTTTCCCCGGGACAGCAATTCACCCCTCCACTTT
TRBJ2-5 TRBV12-3/TRBV12-4 many TRBD1 16 CASSFRQGLLGETQYF TGTGCCAGCAGTTTCCGACAGGGGTTGCTAGGGGAGACCCAGTACTTC
TRBJ2-7 TRBV7-9 many TRBD1 14 CASSPGGFSYEQYF TGTGCCAGCAGCCCAGGGGGCTTCTCCTACGAGCAGTACTTC
TRBJ2-2 TRBV7-3 many - 14 CASSLTPNPGELFF TGTGCCAGCAGCTTAACCCCCAACCCCGGGGAGCTGTTTTTT
TRBJ2-7 TRBV25-1 many TRBD2 15 CASSEVAGGSYEQYF TGTGCCAGCAGTGAGGTAGCGGGGGGGAGTTACGAGCAGTACTTC
TRBJ1-1 TRBV6-2/TRBV6-3 once - 15 CASSPNLGRNTEAFF TGTGCCAGCAGCCCAAATCTCGGGAGGAACACTGAAGCTTTCTTT
TRBJ1-2 TRBV7-8 many - 16 CASSLATLGTIYGYTF TGTGCCAGCAGCTTAGCGACCTTAGGGACAATCTATGGCTACACCTTC
TRBJ2-7 TRBV5-1 once - 15 CASSWWDSGVNEQYF TGCGCCAGCAGCTGGTGGGATTCGGGAGTCAACGAGCAGTACTTC
TRBJ1-1 TRBV27 once TRBD1 16 CASAGGRGLMNTEAFF TGTGCCAGCGCCGGTGGCAGGGGGCTGATGAACACTGAAGCTTTCTTT
TRBJ2-7 TRBV7-2 many TRBD2 14 CASSHPGGEYEQYF TGTGCCAGCAGCCATCCGGGGGGAGAATACGAGCAGTACTTC
TRBJ1-2 TRBV12-3/TRBV12-4 many - 13 CASSFNLNYGYTF TGTGCCAGCAGTTTCAACCTAAACTATGGCTACACCTTC
TRBJ1-1 TRBV11-1 many - 15 CASSLTGKGTTEAFF TGTGCCAGCAGCTTAACAGGGAAGGGGACGACTGAAGCTTTCTTT
TRBJ2-4 TRBV6-1 many - 13 CASVGSAKDIQYF TGTGCCAGCGTCGGATCCGCCAAAGACATTCAGTACTTC
TRBJ1-5 TRBV7-2 - - 14 CASSKLYSNQPQHF TGTGCCAGCAGCAAACTATATAGCAATCAGCCCCAGCATTTT
TRBJ2-7 TRBV18 - - 12 CASSPLTLPQYF TGTGCCAGCTCACCCCTCACCCTTCCTCAGTACTTC
TRBJ1-1 TRBV7-9 - - 15 CASSRQVRGNTEAFF TGTGCCAGCAGCCGACAGGTCAGGGGGAACACTGAAGCTTTCTTT
TRBJ2-5 TRBV20-1 many - 15 CSARERGRVKETQYF TGCAGTGCTCGCGAGAGGGGGAGGGTTAAAGAGACCCAGTACTTC
TRBJ1-1 TRBV11-2 many TRBD1 17 CASSPLRSGTGDTEAFF TGTGCCAGCAGCCCACTGAGGTCCGGGACAGGGGACACTGAAGCTTTCTTT
TRBJ1-1 TRBV29-1 - TRBD1 15 CSVVPDRVISLEAFF TGCAGCGTTGTTCCCGACAGGGTTATATCTCTTGAAGCTTTCTTT
TRBJ1-1 TRBV4-2 many - 14 CASSQPQGYTEAFF TGTGCCAGCAGCCAACCACAGGGTTACACTGAAGCTTTCTTT
TRBJ2-7 TRBV7-2 many - 15 CASSRTGQVGYEQYF TGTGCCAGCAGCCGGACGGGGCAGGTCGGCTACGAGCAGTACTTC
TRBJ1-1 TRBV6-6 many TRBD1 18 CASKRQGMEGYMNTEAFF TGTGCCAGCAAGAGACAGGGGATGGAAGGGTACATGAACACTGAAGCTTTCTTT
TRBJ2-5 TRBV7-2 many - 18 CASSLSLAPNSYQETQYF TGTGCCAGCAGCTTAAGCCTAGCTCCAAATTCCTACCAAGAGACCCAGTACTTC
TRBJ1-1 TRBV19 many TRBD1 15 CASSSRQGAPAEAFF TGTGCCAGTAGTAGCAGACAGGGGGCACCGGCTGAAGCTTTCTTT
TRBJ1-2 TRBV30 - TRBD1 15 CAWSDRGLGSYGYTF TGTGCCTGGAGTGACAGGGGGCTTGGAAGCTATGGCTACACCTTC
TRBJ2-2 TRBV29-1 many - 13 CSVEGVLTGELFF TGCAGCGTTGAAGGCGTACTCACCGGGGAGCTGTTTTTT
TRBJ1-1 TRBV27 - TRBD1 16 CASSRDRGPTGTEAFF TGTGCCAGCAGCCGGGACAGAGGGCCCACGGGGACTGAAGCTTTCTTT
TRBJ1-1 TRBV29-1 many - 13 CSEEGTRGEAAFF TGCAGCGAGGAAGGTACCAGGGGCGAGGCAGCTTTCTTT
TRBJ2-2 TRBV24-1 many - 13 CATSDGDPGELFF TGTGCCACCAGTGACGGGGATCCCGGGGAGCTGTTTTTT
TRBJ1-3 TRBV25-1 many - 14 CASRWSDSGNTIYF TGTGCCAGCAGGTGGTCGGACTCTGGAAACACCATATATTTT
TRBJ1-1 TRBV30 many TRBD1 13 CAWRGQVRTEAFF TGTGCCTGGAGAGGACAGGTCAGAACTGAAGCTTTCTTT
TRBJ2-6 TRBV2 many - 15 CASAREGLTANVLTF TGTGCCAGCGCTAGAGAGGGGCTCACGGCCAACGTCCTGACTTTC
TRBJ1-1 TRBV28 many - 15 CASAGGFIPNTEAFF TGTGCCAGCGCGGGGGGTTTCATTCCGAACACTGAAGCTTTCTTT
TRBJ1-2 TRBV27 many - 14 CASGSATGNDGYTF TGTGCCAGCGGCTCAGCGACAGGAAACGATGGCTACACCTTC
TRBJ2-2 TRBV6-1 - - 16 CASTLLEGGDTGELFF TGTGCCAGCACTCTCCTAGAGGGAGGAGACACCGGGGAGCTGTTTTTT
TRBJ1-2 TRBV12-5 few TRBD1 13 CASGLDRGYGYTF TGTGCTAGTGGGCTAGACAGGGGCTATGGCTACACCTTC
TRBJ2-7 TRBV12-3/TRBV12-4 - TRBD2 14 CASSQGGITYEQYF TGTGCCAGCAGTCAGGGAGGGATCACCTACGAGCAGTACTTC
TRBJ2-5 TRBV28 - - 17 CASSQDLVGNGQETQYF TGTGCCAGCAGTCAAGACCTGGTGGGTAATGGACAAGAGACCCAGTACTTC
TRBJ2-2 TRBV6-2/TRBV6-3 - TRBD2 17 CASSSHASGRWTGELFF TGTGCCAGCAGTTCCCATGCTAGCGGGAGATGGACCGGGGAGCTGTTTTTT
TRBJ2-7 TRBV15 - - 15 CATSRTAGDAYEQYF TGTGCCACCAGCAGAACCGCAGGGGACGCCTACGAGCAGTACTTC
TRBJ2-5 TRBV28 many - 12 CASQTGQETQYF TGTGCCAGCCAGACAGGACAAGAGACCCAGTACTTC
TRBJ2-2 TRBV30 many - 13 CAWSVQGTGELFF TGTGCCTGGAGTGTACAAGGGACCGGGGAGCTGTTTTTT
TRBJ1-5 TRBV19 many TRBD1 17 CASSQTPGQGGSQPQHF TGTGCCAGTAGCCAAACCCCGGGACAGGGTGGTTCGCAGCCCCAGCATTTT
TRBJ1-5 TRBV6-4 many TRBD1 22 CASSDSRWQGGRQENSNQPQHF TGTGCCAGCAGTGACTCTCGGTGGCAGGGGGGTCGTCAAGAGAATAGCAATCAGCCCCAGCATTTT
TRBJ2-7 TRBV7-9 many - 13 CASSPRGPDEQYF TGTGCCAGCAGCCCCCGGGGCCCCGACGAGCAGTACTTC
TRBJ1-2 TRBV11-2 - - 17 CASSLVAVNREHYGYTF TGTGCCAGCAGCTTAGTAGCGGTGAACAGGGAGCACTATGGCTACACCTTC